These 3 T cell receptor beta chains were sequenced from one sample in a study of graft-versus-host responses after intestinal transplantation. TCRdb's copy holds only in-frame clones and misses some; the assay was immunoSEQ multiplex PCR. The data show tens of thousands of clones, less than 95% seen once. The starting material was PBMCs, obtained 156 days after intestinal transplant. All receptors derive from a human patient who received an intestinal transplant, so some T cells may come from the graft donor.

The J gene is TRBJ2-1, the V gene TRBV27; TRBD2 matches at 9 bases. Germline-derived CDR1 and CDR2 are MNHEY and SMNVEV (reference sequence). J lost 0 bases, V lost 4 bases, and 4 bases had no gene match. The CDR3 extends over 16 amino acids. CDR3: CASSSLAGLSYNEQFF. CDR3 DNA: TGTGCCAGCAGTTCACTAGCGGGCCTCTCCTACAATGAGCAGTTCTTC.

This sequence joins TRBV6-6 and TRBJ1-2; D not resolved. Germline V lookup: CDR1 MNHNY, CDR2 SVGAGI (reference sequence). Trimming removed 1 base from V and 3 bases from J, with 9 bases in between. The CDR3 is made up of 14 amino acids. This chain's CDR3 is CASSYFMGYYGYTF. CDR3 DNA: TGTGCCAGCAGTTACTTTATGGGTTACTATGGCTACACCTTC.

The chain links TRBV30 to TRBJ2-7; weak D call: TRBD2 (5 bases). CDR1 is GTSNPN and CDR2 is SVGIG in the germline V gene (reference sequence). The CDR3 runs to 13 residues. V shed 0 bases and J shed 2 bases, with 8 bases lying between them. The CDR3 region is CAWSVAVPYEQYF. The CDR3 DNA sequence: TGTGCCTGGAGTGTAGCGGTACCCTACGAGCAGTACTTC.